The entry below gives a single TCR beta chain sequence along with its context. The data stem from a study of cytomegalovirus exposure and HLA in healthy donors. The study ran its PCR with 60 Vbeta and 13 Jbeta primers. Assay: immunoSEQ multiplex PCR; the TCRdb copy retains only in-frame clones and omits some. The repertoire has fewer than 90,000 clones, about 80% of them found once; the top ten carry around a tenth. The CDR3 contains 13 residues. Germline CDR1 is MNHEY and CDR2 is SMNVEV (reference sequence). The V end lost 3 bases, the J end lost 1 base, and 7 bases lay between the germline ends. The rearrangement joins TRBV27 to TRBJ2-7; TRBD2 might be the D (6 bases). This TCR was sampled from a man younger than 45 in good health and CMV-seropositive. The material sequenced was PBMCs. In DNA form, the CDR3 reads TGTGCCAGCAGTTTGCGGGAATCCTACGAGCAGTACTTC. Translating gives CASSLRESYEQYF.